The 8 T cell receptor beta chains presented below share a single source sample, sequenced in a study of chemoradiotherapy in HPV16-positive cancers. The data were produced by immunoSEQ multiplex PCR, yet TCRdb's version contains in-frame clones alone and is incomplete. Counted here are about 10,000 clones, around 83% occurring once; the ten biggest clones make up roughly 14%. Material: tumor tissue, obtained from a patient who underwent chemoradiotherapy. These TCRs come from a human donor with HPV-associated anogenital cancer.

The J gene is TRBJ1-2, the V gene TRBV25-1; D is uncertain. The germline V gene encodes CDR1 MGHDK and CDR2 SYGVNS. V shed 1 base and J shed 8 bases, with 14 bases lying between them. This CDR3 region has 14 residues. CDR3 sequence: CASSESRQFRGYTF. For the CDR3, the DNA is TGTGCCAGCAGTGAATCTCGACAATTCCGCGGCTACACCTTC.

The chain couples TRBV6-5 to TRBJ1-3; a possible D gene is TRBD1 (6 bases). V lost 0 bases and J lost 2, with 11 bases in between. The CDR3 is 16 residues long. Germline assignment: CDR1 MNHEY and CDR2 SVGAGI. For the CDR3, the DNA is TGTGCCAGCAGTTACTCGAGGGGGAACACTGGAAACACCATATATTTT. This encodes CASSYSRGNTGNTIYF.

The chain joins TRBV30 to TRBJ2-6, with TRBD1 identical over 7 bases. Per germline, CDR1 GTSNPN and CDR2 SVGIG (reference sequence). The CDR3 spans 14 residues. V dropped 6 bases and J dropped 3; count of bases not matched to a gene: 5. The CDR3 bases are TGTGCCTGTTCCCGGGACAGTGGGGCCAACGTCCTGACTTTC. Translation: CACSRDSGANVLTF.

The chain combines TRBV25-1 with TRBJ1-1; perhaps TRBD1 as D (5 bases). V gave up 1 base and J gave up 3 bases, with 12 bases separating them. Per the germline V gene, CDR1 is MGHDK and CDR2 is SYGVNS. This CDR3 has 15 residues. CDR3 sequence reads: CASSESATGDTEAFF. The CDR3 DNA follows: TGTGCCAGCAGTGAATCGGCCACAGGTGACACTGAAGCTTTCTTT.

The genes are TRBV5-1 and TRBJ1-4; a possible D gene is TRBD1 (6 bases). Trimming stripped 1 base from V and 7 bases from J, with 14 bases between. The CDR3 covers 15 residues. CDR1 SGHRS and CDR2 YFSETQ come from the germline V gene. CDR3 sequence: CASSLLGAEGEKLFF. CDR3 sequence (DNA): TGCGCCAGCAGCTTGTTGGGGGCAGAGGGTGAAAAACTGTTTTTT.

The chain links TRBV9 to TRBJ1-1; D may be TRBD1 (6 bases). CDR3 length: 14 amino acids. The V end was cut by 0 bases, the J end by 5 bases, with 11 bases between. Germline V gene lookup returns CDR1 SGDLS and CDR2 YYNGEE. This CDR3 reads CASSVVGGGTEAFF. The CDR3 bases are TGTGCCAGCAGCGTAGTAGGGGGGGGAACTGAAGCTTTCTTT.

Turning to this clone: At one boundary the junction diverges from the germline segment, which might be a read error. The same CDR3 also results from other DNA sequences found in this sample. The rearrangement uses TRBV11-2 and TRBJ1-1, with a tentative D call TRBD1 (5 bases). Germline CDR1 SGHAT, CDR2 FQNNGV. This CDR3 has 13 residues. The CDR3 DNA reads TGCGCCAGCAGCTTAGATACGGGGCGCGGAGCTTTCTTT. It yields the protein CASSLDTGRGAFF.

The rearrangement joins TRBV4-1 to TRBJ2-7; D remains unclear. CDR1 and CDR2 (germline): MGHRA, YSYEKL. Trimming left V 1 base short and J 4 bases short, with 8 bases between. The CDR3 extends over 13 amino acids. CDR3 protein: CASSQVGRYEQYF. The CDR3 DNA is TGCGCCAGCAGCCAAGTGGGCAGATACGAGCAGTACTTC.